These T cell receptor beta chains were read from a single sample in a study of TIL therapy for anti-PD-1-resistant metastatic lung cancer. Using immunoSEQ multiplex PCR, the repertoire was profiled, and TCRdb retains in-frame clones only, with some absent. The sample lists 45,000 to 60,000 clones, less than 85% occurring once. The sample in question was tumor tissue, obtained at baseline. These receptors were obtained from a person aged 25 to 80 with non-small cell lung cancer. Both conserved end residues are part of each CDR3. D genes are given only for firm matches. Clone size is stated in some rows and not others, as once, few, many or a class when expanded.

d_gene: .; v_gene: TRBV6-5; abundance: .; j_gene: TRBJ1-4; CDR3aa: CASRASDRSEKLFF; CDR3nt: TGTGCCAGCAGGGCCTCCGATAGGAGTGAAAAACTGTTTTTT
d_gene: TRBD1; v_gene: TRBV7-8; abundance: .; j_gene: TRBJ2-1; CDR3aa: CASRPDRGTYNEQFF; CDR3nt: TGTGCCAGCAGACCGGACAGGGGGACCTACAATGAGCAGTTCTTC
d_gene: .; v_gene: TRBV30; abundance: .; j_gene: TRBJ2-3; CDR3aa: CAWSADRRGTDTQYF; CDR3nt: TGTGCCTGGAGTGCGGACAGGAGGGGGACAGATACGCAGTATTTT
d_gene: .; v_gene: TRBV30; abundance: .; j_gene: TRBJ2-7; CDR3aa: CAWKRQDSYEQYF; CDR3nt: TGTGCCTGGAAGCGACAGGACTCCTACGAGCAGTACTTC
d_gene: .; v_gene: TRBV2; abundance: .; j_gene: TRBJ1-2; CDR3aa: CASIRTSYDYTF; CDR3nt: TGTGCCAGCATCCGGACATCTTATGACTACACCTTC
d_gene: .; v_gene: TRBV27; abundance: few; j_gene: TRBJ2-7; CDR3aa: CASSRAGGDLGEQYF; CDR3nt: TGTGCCAGCAGTCGGGCAGGGGGGGACCTTGGAGAGCAGTACTTC
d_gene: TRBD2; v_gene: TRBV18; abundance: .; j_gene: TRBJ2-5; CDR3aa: CATGGETQYF; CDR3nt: TGTGCCACCGGGGGGGAGACCCAGTACTTC
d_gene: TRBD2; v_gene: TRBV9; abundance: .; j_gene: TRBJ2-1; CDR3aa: CASSGFLAGGYNEQFF; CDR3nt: TGTGCCAGCAGCGGATTCCTAGCGGGAGGGTACAATGAGCAGTTCTTC
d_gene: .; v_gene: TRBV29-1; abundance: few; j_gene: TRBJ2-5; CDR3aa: CSVDSHRPQETQYF; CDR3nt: TGCAGCGTTGACTCGCACAGACCCCAAGAGACCCAGTACTTC
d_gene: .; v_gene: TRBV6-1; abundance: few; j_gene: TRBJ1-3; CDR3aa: CASSAARGGGNTIYF; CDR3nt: TGTGCCAGCAGTGCCGCCAGGGGCGGTGGAAACACCATATATTTT